Below are 3 T cell receptor beta chains sequenced from a single sample in a study of blood T cell repertoires in COVID-19. TCRdb's copy holds only in-frame clones and misses some; the assay was immunoSEQ multiplex PCR. The profile shows fewer than 35,000 clones, 80% to 90% of them singletons. The sample was peripheral blood. The receptors stem from a woman older than 75 with active or convalescent COVID-19.

This clone was counted a few times. The J gene is TRBJ2-3, the V gene TRBV9; 8 bases are shared with TRBD2. CDR3 length equals 20 residues. Germline assignment: CDR1 SGDLS and CDR2 YYNGEE. The ends lost 0 bases at V and 2 bases at J; junction bases unmatched: 17. In DNA, the CDR3 is TGTGCCAGCAGCGTAGACCCCTCGTCGGGGGGGCCCGGGGACACAGATACGCAGTATTTT. Protein product: CASSVDPSSGGPGDTDTQYF.

The rearrangement joins TRBV19 to TRBJ2-3; 9 bases fit TRBD2. After removal of 3 bases from V and 5 bases from J, the junction contained 6 bases not matched to a gene. Looked up from germline, CDR1 is LNHDA and CDR2 is SQIVND (reference sequence). The CDR3 consists of 15 residues. The CDR3 loop is CASSMGGGAGDTQYF. CDR3 nucleotides: TGTGCCAGTAGTATGGGCGGGGGGGCCGGAGATACGCAGTATTTT.

The chain has TRBV5-4 and TRBJ2-1; 8 positions match TRBD1. Germline CDR1 and CDR2: SGHNT and YYREEE (reference sequence). V lost 3 bases to trimming and J lost 8 bases; unmatched junction nucleotides: 10. The CDR3 spans 15 residues. The CDR3 nucleotides read TGTGCCAGCAGCTCGGACAGGGACACGGGCCATGAGCAGTTCTTC. It specifies CASSSDRDTGHEQFF.